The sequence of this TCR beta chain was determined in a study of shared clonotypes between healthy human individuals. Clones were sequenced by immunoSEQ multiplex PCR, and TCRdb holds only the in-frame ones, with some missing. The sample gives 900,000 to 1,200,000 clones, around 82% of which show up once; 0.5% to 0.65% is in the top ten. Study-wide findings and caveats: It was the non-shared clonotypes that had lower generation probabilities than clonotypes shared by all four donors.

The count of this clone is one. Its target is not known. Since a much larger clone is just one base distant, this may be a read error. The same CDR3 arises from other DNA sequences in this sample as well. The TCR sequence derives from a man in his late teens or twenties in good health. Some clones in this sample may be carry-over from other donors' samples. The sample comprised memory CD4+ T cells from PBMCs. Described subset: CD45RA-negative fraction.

The CDR3 DNA reads TGTGCTAGCAGCCGTACGAGGACTAAAGAGACCCAGTACTTC. It yields the protein CASSRTRTKETQYF. The chain has TRBV5-6 and TRBJ2-5; tentatively, D is TRBD2 (6 bases). The CDR3 consists of 14 residues. Germline V gives CDR1 SGHDT, CDR2 YYEEEE.